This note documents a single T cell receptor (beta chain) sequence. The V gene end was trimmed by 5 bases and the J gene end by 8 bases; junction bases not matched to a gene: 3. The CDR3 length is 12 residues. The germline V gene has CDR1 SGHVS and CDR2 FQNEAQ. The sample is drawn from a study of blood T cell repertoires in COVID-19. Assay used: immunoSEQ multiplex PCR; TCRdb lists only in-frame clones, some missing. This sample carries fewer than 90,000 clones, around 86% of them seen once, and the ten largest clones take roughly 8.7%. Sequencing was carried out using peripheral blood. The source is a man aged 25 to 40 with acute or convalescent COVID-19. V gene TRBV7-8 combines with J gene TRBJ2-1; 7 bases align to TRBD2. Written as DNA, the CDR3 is TGTGCCAGCAGCCATGGGGGGGATGAGCAGTTCTTC. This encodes CASSHGGDEQFF.